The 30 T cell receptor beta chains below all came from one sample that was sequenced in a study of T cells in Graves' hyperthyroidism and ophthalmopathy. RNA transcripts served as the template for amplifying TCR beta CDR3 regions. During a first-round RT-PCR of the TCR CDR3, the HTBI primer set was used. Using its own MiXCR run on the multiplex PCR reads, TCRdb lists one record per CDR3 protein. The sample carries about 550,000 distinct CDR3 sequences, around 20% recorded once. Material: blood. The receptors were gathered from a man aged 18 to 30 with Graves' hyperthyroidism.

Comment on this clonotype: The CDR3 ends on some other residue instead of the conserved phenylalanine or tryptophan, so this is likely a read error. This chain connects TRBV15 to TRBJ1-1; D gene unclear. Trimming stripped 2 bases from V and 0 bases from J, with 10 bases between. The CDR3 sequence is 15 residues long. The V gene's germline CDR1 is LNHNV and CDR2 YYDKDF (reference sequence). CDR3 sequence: CATSRSDTMNTEAFY. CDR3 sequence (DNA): TGTGCCACCAGCAGATCTGACACAATGAACACTGAAGCTTTCTAT.

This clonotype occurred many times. The CDR3 protein is CASSFTDNAYEQYF. The CDR3, as DNA: TGTGCCAGCAGTTTCACCGACAATGCCTACGAGCAGTACTTC. The genes are TRBV28 and TRBJ2-7; unclear D gene. Germline V gene lookup returns CDR1 MDHEN and CDR2 SYDVKM. The CDR3 has 14 amino acids. Trimming left V 3 bases short and J 2 bases short, with 11 bases between. The full variable domain, in which reference TRBV28 and TRBJ2-7 provide the parts outside the CDR3, is DVKVTQSSRYLVKRTGEKVFLECVQDMDHENMFWYRQDPGLGLRLIYFSYDVKMKEKGDIPEGYSVSREKKERFSLILESASTNQTSMYLCASSFTDNAYEQYFGPGTRLTVT.

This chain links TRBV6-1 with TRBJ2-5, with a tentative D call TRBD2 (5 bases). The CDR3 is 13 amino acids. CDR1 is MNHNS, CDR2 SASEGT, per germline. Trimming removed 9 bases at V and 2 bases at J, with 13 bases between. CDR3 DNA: TGTGCCAGTCGGAGGACCCAGCAAGAGACCCAGTACTTC. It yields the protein CASRRTQQETQYF.

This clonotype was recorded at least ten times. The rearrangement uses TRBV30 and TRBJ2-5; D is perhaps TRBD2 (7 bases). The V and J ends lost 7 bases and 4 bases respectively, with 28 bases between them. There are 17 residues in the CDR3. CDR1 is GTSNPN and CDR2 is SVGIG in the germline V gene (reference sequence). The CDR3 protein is CASTLRFRGEGGETQYF. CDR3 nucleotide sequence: TGTGCCTCCACACTTAGATTCCGGGGGGAGGGGGGAGAGACCCAGTACTTC.

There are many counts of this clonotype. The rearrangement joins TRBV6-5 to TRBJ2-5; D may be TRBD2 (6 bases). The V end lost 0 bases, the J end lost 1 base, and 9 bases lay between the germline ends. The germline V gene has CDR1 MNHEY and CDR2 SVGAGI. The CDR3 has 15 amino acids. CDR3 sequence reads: CASSYSRGFQETQYF. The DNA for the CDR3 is TGTGCCAGCAGTTACTCGCGGGGTTTCCAAGAGACCCAGTACTTC.

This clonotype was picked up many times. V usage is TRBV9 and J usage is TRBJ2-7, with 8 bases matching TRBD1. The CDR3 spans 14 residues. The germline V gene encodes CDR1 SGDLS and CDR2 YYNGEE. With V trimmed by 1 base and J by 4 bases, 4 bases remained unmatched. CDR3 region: CASSVQGASYEQYF. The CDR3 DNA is TGTGCCAGCAGCGTACAGGGGGCCTCGTACGAGCAGTACTTC.

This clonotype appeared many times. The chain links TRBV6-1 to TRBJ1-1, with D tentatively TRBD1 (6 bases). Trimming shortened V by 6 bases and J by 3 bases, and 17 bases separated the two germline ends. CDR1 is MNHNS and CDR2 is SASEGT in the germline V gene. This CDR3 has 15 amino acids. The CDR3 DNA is TGTGCCAGCAGAACAGGAGGCAGGGGAGACACTGAAGCTTTCTTT. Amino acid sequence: CASRTGGRGDTEAFF.

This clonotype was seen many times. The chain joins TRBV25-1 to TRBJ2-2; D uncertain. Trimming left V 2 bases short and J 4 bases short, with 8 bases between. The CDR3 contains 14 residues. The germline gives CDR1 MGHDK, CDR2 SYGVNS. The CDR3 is CASSEIGLTGELFF. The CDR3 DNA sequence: TGTGCCAGCAGTGAAATAGGCCTCACCGGGGAGCTGTTTTTT. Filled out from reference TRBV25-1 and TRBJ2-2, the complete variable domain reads EADIYQTPRYLVIGTGKKITLECSQTMGHDKMYWYQQDPGMELHLIHYSYGVNSTEKGDLSSESTVSRIRTEHFPLTLESARPSHTSQYLCASSEIGLTGELFFGEGSRLTVL.

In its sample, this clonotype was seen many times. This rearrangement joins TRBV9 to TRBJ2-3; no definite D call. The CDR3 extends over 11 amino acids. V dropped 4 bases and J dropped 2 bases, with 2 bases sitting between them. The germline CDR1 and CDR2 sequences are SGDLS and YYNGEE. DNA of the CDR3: TGTGCCAGCAGCAACACAGATACGCAGTATTTT. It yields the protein CASSNTDTQYF.

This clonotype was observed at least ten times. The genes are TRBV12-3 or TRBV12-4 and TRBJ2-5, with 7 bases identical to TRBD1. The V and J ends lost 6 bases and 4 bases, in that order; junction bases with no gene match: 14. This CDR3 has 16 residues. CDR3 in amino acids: CASSPDRSLLGETQYF. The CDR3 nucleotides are TGTGCCAGCAGCCCGGACAGGAGCCTTCTGGGAGAGACCCAGTACTTC.

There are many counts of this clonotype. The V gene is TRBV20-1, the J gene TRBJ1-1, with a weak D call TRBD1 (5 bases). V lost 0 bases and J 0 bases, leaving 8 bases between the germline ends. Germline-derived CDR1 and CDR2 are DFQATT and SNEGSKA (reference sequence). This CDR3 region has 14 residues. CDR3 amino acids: CSARDPTVNTEAFF. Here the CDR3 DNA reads TGCAGTGCTAGAGACCCGACAGTGAACACTGAAGCTTTCTTT.

In nucleotides, the CDR3 is TGTGCCAGCAGCTTTACGAGACCGAGCTCTGGAAACACCATATATTTT. Translation: CASSFTRPSSGNTIYF. This chain links TRBV11-2 with TRBJ1-3; no clear D. With 3 bases removed from V and 0 bases from J, the gap between germline ends came to 12 bases. CDR1 and CDR2 (germline): SGHAT, FQNNGV. This CDR3 has 16 amino acids.

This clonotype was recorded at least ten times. The CDR3 coding sequence is TGTGCCAGCTCACCCCGGGACAGGGGGCCTGAAGCTTTCTTT. Residues: CASSPRDRGPEAFF. V is TRBV18 and J is TRBJ1-1; TRBD1 matches 12 bases. The CDR3 has 14 residues. CDR1 is KGHSH, CDR2 LQKENI, per germline. Germline trimming cut 3 bases from V and 6 bases from J; bases unmatched to any gene: 2.

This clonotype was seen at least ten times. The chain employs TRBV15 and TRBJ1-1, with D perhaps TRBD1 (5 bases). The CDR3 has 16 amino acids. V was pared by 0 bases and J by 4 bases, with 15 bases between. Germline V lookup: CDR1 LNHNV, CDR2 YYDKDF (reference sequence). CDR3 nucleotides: TGTGCCACCAGCAGAGATCCCAGGGCAAAGGGCACTGAAGCTTTCTTT. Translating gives CATSRDPRAKGTEAFF.

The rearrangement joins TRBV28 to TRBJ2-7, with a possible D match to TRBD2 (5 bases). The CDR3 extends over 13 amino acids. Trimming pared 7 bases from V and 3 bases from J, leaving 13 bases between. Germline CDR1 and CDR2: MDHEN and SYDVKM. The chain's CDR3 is CASKSREDYEQYF. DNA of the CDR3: TGTGCCAGCAAATCGAGGGAAGACTACGAGCAGTACTTC.

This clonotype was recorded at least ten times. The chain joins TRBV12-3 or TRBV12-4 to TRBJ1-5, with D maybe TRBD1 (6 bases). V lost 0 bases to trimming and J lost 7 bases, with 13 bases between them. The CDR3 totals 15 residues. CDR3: CASSLANRVKQPQHF. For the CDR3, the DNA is TGTGCCAGCAGTTTAGCTAACAGGGTAAAGCAGCCCCAGCATTTT.

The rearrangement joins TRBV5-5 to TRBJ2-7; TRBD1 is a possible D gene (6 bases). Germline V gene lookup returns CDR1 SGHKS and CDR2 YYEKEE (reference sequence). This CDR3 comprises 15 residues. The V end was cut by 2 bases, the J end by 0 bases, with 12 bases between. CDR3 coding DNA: TGTGCCAGCAGCTTAGAACAGGGAATCTCCTACGAGCAGTACTTC. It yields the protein CASSLEQGISYEQYF.

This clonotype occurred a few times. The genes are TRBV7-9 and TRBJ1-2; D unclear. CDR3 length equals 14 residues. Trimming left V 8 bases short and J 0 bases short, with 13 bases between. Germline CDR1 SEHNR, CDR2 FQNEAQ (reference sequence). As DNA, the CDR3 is TGTGCCAGCGTACCAGACTCGGCTAACTATGGCTACACCTTC. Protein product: CASVPDSANYGYTF.

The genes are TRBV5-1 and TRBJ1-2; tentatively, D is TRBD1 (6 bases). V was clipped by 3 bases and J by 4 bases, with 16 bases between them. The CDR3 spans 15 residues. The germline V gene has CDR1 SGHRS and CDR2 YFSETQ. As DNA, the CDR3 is TGCGCCAGCAGCTCGCCCGACACAGGGACCTATGGCTACACCTTC. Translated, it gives CASSSPDTGTYGYTF.

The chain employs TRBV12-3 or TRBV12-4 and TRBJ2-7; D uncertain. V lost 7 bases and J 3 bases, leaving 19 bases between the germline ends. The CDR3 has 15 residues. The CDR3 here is CASTTRVKAHYEQYF. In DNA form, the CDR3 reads TGTGCCAGCACCACTCGGGTAAAGGCCCACTACGAGCAGTACTTC.

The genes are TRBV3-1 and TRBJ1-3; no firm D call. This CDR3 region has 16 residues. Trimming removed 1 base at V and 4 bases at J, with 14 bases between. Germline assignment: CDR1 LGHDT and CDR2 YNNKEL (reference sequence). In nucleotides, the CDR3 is TGTGCCAGCAGCCAAGCAGATGGAGGGTCCGGAAACACCATATATTTT. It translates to CASSQADGGSGNTIYF.

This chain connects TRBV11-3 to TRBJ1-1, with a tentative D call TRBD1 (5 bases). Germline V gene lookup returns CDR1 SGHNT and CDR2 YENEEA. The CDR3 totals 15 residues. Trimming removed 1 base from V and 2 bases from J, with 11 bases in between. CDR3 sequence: CASSLAGNVNTEAFF. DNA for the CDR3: TGTGCCAGCAGCTTAGCAGGGAACGTTAACACTGAAGCTTTCTTT.

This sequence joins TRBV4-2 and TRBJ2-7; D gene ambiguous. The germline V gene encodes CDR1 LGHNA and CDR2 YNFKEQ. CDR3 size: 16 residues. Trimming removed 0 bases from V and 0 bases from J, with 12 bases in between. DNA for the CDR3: TGTGCCAGCAGCCAAGATTGGAGAGGTAGCTCCTACGAGCAGTACTTC. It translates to CASSQDWRGSSYEQYF.

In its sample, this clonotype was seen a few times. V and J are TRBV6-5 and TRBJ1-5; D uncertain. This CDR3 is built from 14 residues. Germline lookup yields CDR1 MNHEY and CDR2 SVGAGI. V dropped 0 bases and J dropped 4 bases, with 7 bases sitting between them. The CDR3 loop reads CASSYSNPNQPQHF. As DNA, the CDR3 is TGTGCCAGCAGTTACTCGAATCCGAATCAGCCCCAGCATTTT.

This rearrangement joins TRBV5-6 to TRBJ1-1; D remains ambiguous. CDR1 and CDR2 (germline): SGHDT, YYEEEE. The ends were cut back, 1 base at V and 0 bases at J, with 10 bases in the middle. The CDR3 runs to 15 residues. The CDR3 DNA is TGTGCCAGCAGCTTGTACTGGACCATGAACACTGAAGCTTTCTTT. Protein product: CASSLYWTMNTEAFF.

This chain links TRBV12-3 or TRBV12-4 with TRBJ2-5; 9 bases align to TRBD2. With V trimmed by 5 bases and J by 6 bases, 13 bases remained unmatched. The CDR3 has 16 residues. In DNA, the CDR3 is TGTGCCAGCAGTCCCCAAGGTAGCGGGGGTTTAAAGACCCAGTACTTC. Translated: CASSPQGSGGLKTQYF.

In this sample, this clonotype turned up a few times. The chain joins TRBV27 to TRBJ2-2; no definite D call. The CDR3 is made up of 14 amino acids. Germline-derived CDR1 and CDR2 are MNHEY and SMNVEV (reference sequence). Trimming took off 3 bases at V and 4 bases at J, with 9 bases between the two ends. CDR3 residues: CASSFEHTTGELFF. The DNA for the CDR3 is TGTGCCAGCAGTTTTGAACACACCACCGGGGAGCTGTTTTTT.

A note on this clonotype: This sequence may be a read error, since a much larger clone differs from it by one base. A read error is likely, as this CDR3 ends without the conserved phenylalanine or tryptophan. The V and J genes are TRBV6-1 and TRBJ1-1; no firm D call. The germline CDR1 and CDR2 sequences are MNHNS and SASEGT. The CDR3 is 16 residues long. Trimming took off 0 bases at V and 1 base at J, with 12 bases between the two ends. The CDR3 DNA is TGTGCCAGCAGTGAAGCAAGCGACTGGAGGAACACTGAAGCTTTCTTG. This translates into CASSEASDWRNTEAFL.

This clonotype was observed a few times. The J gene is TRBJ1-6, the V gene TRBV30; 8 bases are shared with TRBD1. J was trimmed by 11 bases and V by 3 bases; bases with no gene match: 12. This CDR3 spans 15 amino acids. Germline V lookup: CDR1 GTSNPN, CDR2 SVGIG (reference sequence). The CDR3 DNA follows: TGTGCCTGGAGGGCCCGGACAGGGAGTCAGGCACCCCTCCACTTT. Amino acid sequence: CAWRARTGSQAPLHF.

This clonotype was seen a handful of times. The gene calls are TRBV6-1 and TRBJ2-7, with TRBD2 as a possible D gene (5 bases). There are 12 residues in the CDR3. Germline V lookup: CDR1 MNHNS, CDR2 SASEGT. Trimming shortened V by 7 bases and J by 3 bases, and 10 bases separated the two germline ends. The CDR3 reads CASTSRDYEQYF. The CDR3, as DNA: TGTGCCAGCACCAGCCGGGACTACGAGCAGTACTTC.